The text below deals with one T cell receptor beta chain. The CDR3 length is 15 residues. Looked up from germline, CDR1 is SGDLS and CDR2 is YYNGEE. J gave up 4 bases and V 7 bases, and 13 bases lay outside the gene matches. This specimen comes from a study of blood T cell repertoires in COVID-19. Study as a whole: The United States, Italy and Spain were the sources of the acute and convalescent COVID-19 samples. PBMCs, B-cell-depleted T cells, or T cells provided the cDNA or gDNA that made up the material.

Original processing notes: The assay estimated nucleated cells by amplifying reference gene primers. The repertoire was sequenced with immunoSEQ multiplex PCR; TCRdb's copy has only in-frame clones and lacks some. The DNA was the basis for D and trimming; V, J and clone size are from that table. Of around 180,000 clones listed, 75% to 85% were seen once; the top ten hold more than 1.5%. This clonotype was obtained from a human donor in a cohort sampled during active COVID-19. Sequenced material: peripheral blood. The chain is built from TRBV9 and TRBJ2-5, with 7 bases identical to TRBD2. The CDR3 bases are TGTGCCAGCGCTGGACGGGGGAGGGGAGGAGAGACCCAGTACTTC. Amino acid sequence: CASAGRGRGGETQYF. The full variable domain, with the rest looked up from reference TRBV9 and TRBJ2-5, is DSGVTQTPKHLITATGQRVTLRCSPRSGDLSVYWYQQSLDQGLQFLIQYYNGEERAKGNILERFSAQQFPDLHSELNLSSLELGDSALYFCASAGRGRGGETQYFGPGTRLLVL.